This TCR beta chain was identified in a study of blood T cell repertoires in COVID-19 (dated by TCRdb to 2018 to 2020). Context from the whole study: The collaborator samples originated in the United States, Italy and Spain and spanned the acute and convalescent phases of COVID-19. The material from the prospective study consisted of cDNA or gDNA derived from T cells, B-cell-depleted T cells, or PBMCs. The repertoires were released in a freely available public database intended as a resource for research on the immune response to SARS-CoV-2. Subjects who had been exposed to COVID-19, were actively infected with it, or had recovered from it provided the deeply sampled blood TCRbeta repertoires that made up the dataset. Sample metadata almost always included a de-identified subject ID, COVID-19 status, age in years and sex. Where HLA class I and class II types were available, the types were taken from metadata supplied by the sample provider, not from assay-based typing. Samples came from the ongoing ImmuneRACE study (first 160 participants) plus 1,254 subjects from 6 global collaborators.

General findings and caveats noted by the study authors: How much clinical and demographic metadata was included differed by source and by participant, and the metadata was provided uncurated.

Of note for this clone: The specificity of this receptor is unknown. No much larger clonotype is one base removed from it; base qualities were not supplied.

Whole blood was collected in K2EDTA tubes by collaborating institutions according to the institutions' own protocols. Collaborator samples were shipped for TCRbeta analysis as frozen whole blood, isolated PBMCs, or DNA extracted from either sample type. Reading the germline V gene (reference sequence) gives CDR1 LNHDA and CDR2 SQIVND. V gives up 7 bases and J gives up 4 bases, and the segment between their germline ends measures 19 bases. From the cysteine up to the phenylalanine, the CDR3 has a length of 15 residues. Only the CDR3 portion is preserved as DNA: 45 bases, with reading frame beginning at the first base. The immunoSEQ Assay, a bias-controlled multiplex PCR, was used to amplify TCRbeta CDR3 regions from genomic DNA. The published analysis was carried out like this. The number of nucleated cells in each sample was estimated by amplification of reference gene primers within the assay. To quantify the absolute abundance of each unique TCRbeta CDR3 rearrangement, sequence reads were collapsed and filtered. Productive Simpson clonality was computed per sample as the square root of Simpson's diversity index over productive rearrangements. The source is immuneACCESS, and TCRdb retained only in-frame sequences with V and J called. Part of the clones is not carried over; for the studies checked, unresolved V genes explain less than half of this, and the remainder is unexplained. That table gives V, J and clone size, and the DNA gave D and trimming. Here the sample has 120,000 or so clones; 82% occur a single time. About 5% of the sample rests with the top ten.

Material: peripheral blood. The clonotype comes from a woman in her 70s with acute or convalescent COVID-19. The V and J segments used are TRBV19 and TRBJ2-5; tentative D gene TRBD2, with 6 bases matching. The DNA is as follows: TGTGCCAGTACCATGGGAGGTCAGGGTCCAGAGACCCAGTACTTC. Translation gives CASTMGGQGPETQYF.